The clone carrying this T cell receptor (beta chain) has at least ten counts. Antigen unknown. V was clipped by 10 bases and J by 5 bases; unmatched bases: 14. The CDR3 is 14 residues long. The germline V gene encodes CDR1 MNHEY and CDR2 SMNVEV (reference sequence). Investigators profiled TCR beta VDJ and CDR3 from genomic DNA template. MiXCR, applied by TCRdb to the reads, yields one record per CDR3 protein. The table lists about 160,000 distinct CDR3 sequences, 40% to 55% of them singletons. Patients picked for sequencing had shown CD8+CD57+ cell expansion detected by flow cytometry. Patients were untreated when blood was sampled. This record belongs to a study of CD8+CD57+ T cells in acquired aplastic anemia. Study-level information: DNA from sorted CD4+ and CD8+ cells averaged approximately 3.5 ug. Notes on the study in general: Patients and controls were found to share twenty-nine CD8+ CDR3 sequences.

V gene TRBV27 combines with J gene TRBJ2-7, with 7 bases lining up with TRBD1. Sequenced sample: sorted CD4+, CD8+, or CD8+CD57+ T cells (not recorded which) from PBMCs. This TCR came from a human donor with aplastic anemia. For the CDR3, the DNA is TGTGCCACCCGATCCTTGGGACAGAGTAACGAGCAGTACTTC. It encodes CATRSLGQSNEQYF.